This TCR beta chain comes out of a study of PD-1 blockade in classical Hodgkin lymphoma. V was shortened by 4 bases and J by 4 bases, with 9 bases between the two germline ends. The V gene's germline CDR1 is SQVTM and CDR2 ANQGSEA. The CDR3 totals 12 residues. Produced via immunoSEQ multiplex PCR; TCRdb's table is partial and in-frame only. The repertoire consists of tens of thousands of clones, with more than 80% occurring once and the leading ten covering 15%. Each patient experienced a relapse that followed autologous stem cell transplantation, and brentuximab vedotin exposure varied. Study-wide points: Complete responders showed a baseline diversity that resembled the diversity of newly diagnosed patients. Patients starting nivolumab under 1 year after ASCT were excluded.

A remark on this clone: What it binds is not known.

The sample in question was peripheral blood mononuclear cells (PBMCs), obtained at baseline. The chain employs TRBV29-1 and TRBJ2-3, with D maybe TRBD1 (5 bases). The sequence derives from a human donor with classical Hodgkin lymphoma. Here the CDR3 DNA reads TGCAGCGTTGGGGGCCTCTCAGATACGCAGTATTTT. Translated: CSVGGLSDTQYF.